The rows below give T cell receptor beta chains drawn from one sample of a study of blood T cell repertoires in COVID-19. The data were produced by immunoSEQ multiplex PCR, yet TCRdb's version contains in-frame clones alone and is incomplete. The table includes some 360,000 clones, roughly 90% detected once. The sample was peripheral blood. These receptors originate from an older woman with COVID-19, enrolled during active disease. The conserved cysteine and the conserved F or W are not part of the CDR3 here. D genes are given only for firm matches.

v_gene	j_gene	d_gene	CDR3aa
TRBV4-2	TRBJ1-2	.	ASSPELPNYGYT
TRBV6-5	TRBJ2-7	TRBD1	ASRQDRGKYEQY
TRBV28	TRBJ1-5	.	ASSRTAHSNQPQH
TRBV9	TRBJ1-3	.	ASSLPGAGGNTIY
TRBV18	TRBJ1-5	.	ASSPYDQPQH
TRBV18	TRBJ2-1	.	ASSPLGVTYNEQF
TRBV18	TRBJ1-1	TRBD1	ASSADRGNTEAF
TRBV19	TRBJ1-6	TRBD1	ASSIDRGHSPLH
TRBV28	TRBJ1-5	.	ASSLQVQPQH
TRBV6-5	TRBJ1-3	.	ASSYSGQGNTIY
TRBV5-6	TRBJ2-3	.	ASSLELDADTQY
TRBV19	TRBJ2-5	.	ASSTRAGVGLETQY
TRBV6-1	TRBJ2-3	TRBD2	ASSEARTSGGTDTQY
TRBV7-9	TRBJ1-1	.	ASSHTGYGDTEAF
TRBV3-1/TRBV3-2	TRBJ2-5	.	ASSQNNRVQETQY
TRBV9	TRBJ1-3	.	ASSVTGNTIY
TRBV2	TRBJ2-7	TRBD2	ASTTSGTYEQY
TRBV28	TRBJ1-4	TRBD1	ASSRPGQGNEKLF
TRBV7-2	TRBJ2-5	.	ASSSRAGEGETQY
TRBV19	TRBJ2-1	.	ASSSPGQAQHNEQF
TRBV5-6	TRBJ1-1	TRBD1	ASSLDRGIAF
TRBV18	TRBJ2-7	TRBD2	ASSPTSGPYEQY
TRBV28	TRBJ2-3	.	ASSRDLDGTDTQY
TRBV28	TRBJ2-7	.	ASSPTQGLEYEQY
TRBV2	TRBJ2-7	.	ASRRQVDYEQY
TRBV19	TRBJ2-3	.	ASSLSTDTQY
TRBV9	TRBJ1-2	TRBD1	ASSPGQGDYGYT
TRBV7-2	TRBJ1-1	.	ASRSRENTEAF
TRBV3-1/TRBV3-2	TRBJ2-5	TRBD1	ASSQEGTGTYQETQY
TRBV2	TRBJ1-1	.	ASSVQGFTTEAF
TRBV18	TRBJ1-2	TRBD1	ASSPMTGDGYT
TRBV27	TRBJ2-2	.	ASTLDRNTGELF
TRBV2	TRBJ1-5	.	ASIPGENSNQPQH
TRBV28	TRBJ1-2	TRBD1	ASNTGGAFYGYT
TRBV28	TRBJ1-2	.	ASSLRPGIYGYT
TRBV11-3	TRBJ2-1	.	ASSAGSNEQF
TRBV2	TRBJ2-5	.	ASSVRGKQETQY
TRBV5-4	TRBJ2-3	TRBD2	ASSHPGLTTDTQY
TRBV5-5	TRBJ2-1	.	ASSFSLVTYNEQF
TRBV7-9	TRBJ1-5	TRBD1	ASSPWGQGNNQPQH
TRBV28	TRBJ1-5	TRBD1	ASSLIGGGYQPQH
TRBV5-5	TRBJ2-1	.	ASSLGALSYNEQF
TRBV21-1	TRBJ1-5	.	ASSWGRRNQPQH
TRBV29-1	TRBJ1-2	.	SAEGIYGYT
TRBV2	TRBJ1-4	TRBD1	ASGRGQGVTNEKLF
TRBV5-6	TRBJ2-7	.	ASSLVPLEQY
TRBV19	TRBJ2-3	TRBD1	ASNGGQGKTDTQY
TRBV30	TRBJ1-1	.	AWSGGGTEAF
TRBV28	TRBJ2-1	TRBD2	ASSSSGGANEQF
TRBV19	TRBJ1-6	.	ASTSLSSLSPLH
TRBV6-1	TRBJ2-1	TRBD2	ASSEARPSGYNEQF
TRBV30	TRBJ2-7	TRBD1	AWTSTGQGLGGQY
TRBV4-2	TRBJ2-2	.	ASSPRNPTGNTGELF